The next 13 T cell receptor beta chains were all read from a single sample in a study of ipilimumab plus nivolumab after autologous stem cell transplantation. Generated by immunoSEQ multiplex PCR, the TCRdb table keeps only in-frame clones and is missing some. Counted here are more than 20,000 clones, 75% to 85% occurring once; the ten biggest clones make up roughly 20%. The sequencing here drew on PBMCs, taken in a trial of ipilimumab plus nivolumab as post-transplant consolidation. Receptors originate from a male donor with diffuse large B-cell lymphoma.

This clone was seen only a few times. This chain uses TRBV7-3 with TRBJ1-3; TRBD1 aligns across 7 bases. Germline-derived CDR1 and CDR2 are SGHTA and FQGTGA. The V and J ends lost 5 bases and 4 bases, in that order; junction bases with no gene match: 5. The CDR3 spans 14 residues. CDR3 region: CASSPTGSGNTIYF. The CDR3 DNA reads as TGTGCCAGCAGCCCGACAGGGTCCGGAAACACCATATATTTT.

The V call is TRBV29-1, the J call TRBJ1-2; D remains unclear. CDR1 SQVTM and CDR2 ANQGSEA come from the germline V gene. Trimming removed 4 bases at V and 2 bases at J, with 8 bases between. This CDR3 region has 12 residues. The CDR3 region has the DNA TGCAGCGTTGGATCGGAGAACTATGGCTACACCTTC. It translates to CSVGSENYGYTF. The full variable domain, its missing parts supplied by reference TRBV29-1 and TRBJ1-2, is SAVISQKPSRDICQRGTSLTIQCQVDSQVTMMFWYRQQPGQSLTLIATANQGSEATYESGFVIDKFPISRPNLTFSTLTVSNMSPEDSSIYLCSVGSENYGYTFGSGTRLTVV.

This chain's CDR3 is CASSLAEGTEAFF. CDR3 coding DNA: TGTGCCAGCAGCTTGGCTGAGGGGACTGAAGCTTTCTTT. The chain has TRBV7-2 and TRBJ1-1; D is perhaps TRBD1 (5 bases). CDR3 length: 13 amino acids. In germline, CDR1 is SGHTA, CDR2 FQGNSA. Trimming stripped 3 bases from V and 5 bases from J, with 10 bases between.

The J gene is TRBJ1-4, the V gene TRBV6-1; 10 bases map to TRBD1. CDR3 length: 15 residues. Germline V gives CDR1 MNHNS, CDR2 SASEGT. V was clipped by 5 bases and J by 8 bases; unmatched bases: 8. The CDR3 is CASSPPGTGVEKLFF. The CDR3 nucleotides are TGTGCCAGCAGTCCTCCCGGGACAGGGGTAGAAAAACTGTTTTTT.

V gene TRBV5-4 combines with J gene TRBJ2-5; TRBD1 or TRBD2 may be the D gene (6 bases each). V was pared by 2 bases and J by 5 bases, with 16 bases between. Germline assignment: CDR1 SGHNT and CDR2 YYREEE (reference sequence). CDR3 length equals 15 residues. CDR3 in DNA: TGTGCCAGCAGCTTTTGGTCCGGGGGCGGGGAGACCCAGTACTTC. Encoded protein: CASSFWSGGGETQYF.

This clone was seen just once. The chain links TRBV7-2 to TRBJ1-6; D remains ambiguous. CDR1 is SGHTA and CDR2 is FQGNSA in the germline V gene. Deletions cut 5 bases from V and 2 bases from J, with 4 bases between. This CDR3 contains 13 residues. The CDR3 nucleotides read TGTGCCAGCAGCCCCCCCTATAATTCACCCCTCCACTTT. Its protein is CASSPPYNSPLHF.

The chain employs TRBV27 and TRBJ2-7, with unresolved D. V was cut by 5 bases and J by 6 bases, with 8 bases left in between. The CDR3 runs to 11 residues. Germline V gene data show CDR1 as MNHEY and CDR2 as SMNVEV (reference sequence). CDR3 sequence: CASSLRVEQYF. In nucleotides, the CDR3 is TGTGCCAGCAGTCTCCGGGTCGAGCAGTACTTC.

The rearrangement links TRBV5-6 to TRBJ1-4; a weak D match, TRBD1 (5 bases). V shed 3 bases and J shed 0 bases, with 9 bases lying between them. The CDR3 contains 15 residues. Germline V gives CDR1 SGHDT, CDR2 YYEEEE. The CDR3 coding sequence is TGTGCCAGCAGCTCGACGGGGGCAACTAATGAAAAACTGTTTTTT. Translating gives CASSSTGATNEKLFF. The full variable domain, in which reference TRBV5-6 and TRBJ1-4 provide the parts outside the CDR3, is DAGVTQSPTHLIKTRGQQVTLRCSPKSGHDTVSWYQQALGQGPQFIFQYYEEEERQRGNFPDRFSGHQFPNYSSELNVNALLLGDSALYLCASSSTGATNEKLFFGSGTQLSVL.

V is TRBV4-3 and J is TRBJ1-6, with TRBD1 matching over 8 bases. With V trimmed by 0 bases and J by 9 bases, 7 bases remained unmatched. Germline values: CDR1 LGHNA, CDR2 YSLEER. The CDR3 has 16 amino acids. The CDR3 loop is CASSQEPGQDPSPLHF. In DNA form, the CDR3 reads TGCGCCAGCAGCCAAGAACCGGGACAGGACCCTTCACCCCTCCACTTT.

This chain joins TRBV5-1 and TRBJ2-3; 8 bases fit TRBD2. The ends lost 0 bases at V and 5 bases at J; junction bases unmatched: 5. Germline CDR1 reads SGHRS; CDR2 reads YFSETQ. This CDR3 spans 15 amino acids. This chain's CDR3 is CASSLAGGPIDTQYF. In DNA form, the CDR3 reads TGCGCCAGCAGCTTGGCGGGGGGGCCAATAGATACGCAGTATTTT.

V is TRBV7-2 and J is TRBJ2-2, with D tentatively TRBD2 (6 bases). Germline loops: CDR1 SGHTA, CDR2 FQGNSA. The CDR3 length is 17 residues. Trimming removed 5 bases at V and 6 bases at J, with 22 bases between. CDR3 sequence: CASSARNGGRRAGELFF. The CDR3, as DNA: TGTGCCAGCAGCGCAAGAAATGGGGGGAGAAGGGCCGGGGAGCTGTTTTTT.

This clone was seen a handful of times. This rearrangement joins TRBV7-3 to TRBJ1-6; 7 positions agree with TRBD1. Trimming at V came to 4 bases and at J to 7 bases, leaving 7 bases not matched to a gene. Germline V gene sequence: CDR1 SGHTA, CDR2 FQGTGA. The CDR3 length is 15 residues. In DNA form, the CDR3 reads TGTGCCAGCAGCTGGGCAGGGGGGGTCAATTCACCCCTCCACTTT. Protein product: CASSWAGGVNSPLHF. Full variable domain (remainder filled in from reference TRBV7-3 and TRBJ1-6): GAGVSQTPSNKVTEKGKYVELRCDPISGHTALYWYRQSLGQGPEFLIYFQGTGAADDSGLPNDRFFAVRPEGSVSTLKIQRTERGDSAVYLCASSWAGGVNSPLHFGNGTRLTVT.

This chain joins TRBV9 and TRBJ1-6, with D tentatively TRBD1 (5 bases). Per germline, CDR1 SGDLS and CDR2 YYNGEE. This CDR3 is built from 13 residues. Trimming took 8 bases from V and 8 from J, leaving 14 bases between them. CDR3 DNA: TGTGCCAGTAGTAGTCAAGGGGATTCACCCCTCCACTTT. Translating gives CASSSQGDSPLHF.